The 12 T cell receptor beta chains below all came from one sample that was sequenced in a study of lymphopenia after photon versus proton radiotherapy. Sequencing used immunoSEQ multiplex PCR; TCRdb keeps in-frame clones, though not all of them. The sample has 29,000 or so clones; more than 75% are singletons. This specimen consisted of peripheral blood, obtained from a patient treated with proton-based radiotherapy. These receptors all come from an older woman with cholangiocarcinoma. Some clones in this sample may be carry-over from other donors' samples.

The chain is built from TRBV30 and TRBJ2-3; TRBD1 is a possible D gene (7 bases). The length of the CDR3 is 17 residues. CDR1 is GTSNPN and CDR2 is SVGIG in the germline V gene (reference sequence). Trimming shortened V by 5 bases and J by 0 bases, and 21 bases separated the two germline ends. CDR3 in DNA: TGTGCCTGGGCAGGGGGGACCGGGAGAACTAGCACAGATACGCAGTATTTT. Protein product: CAWAGGTGRTSTDTQYF.

The chain recombines TRBV5-1 with TRBJ1-4; D remains unclear. The CDR3 consists of 14 residues. The germline V gene has CDR1 SGHRS and CDR2 YFSETQ. Trimming left V 0 bases short and J 8 bases short, with 11 bases between. Here the CDR3 reads CASSLGRVGEKLFF. CDR3 DNA sequence: TGCGCCAGCAGCTTGGGGCGGGTGGGCGAAAAACTGTTTTTT.

The chain carries TRBV2 and TRBJ2-7; no definite D call. The V end was cut by 8 bases, the J end by 3 bases, with 11 bases between. CDR3 length: 12 residues. Germline values: CDR1 SNHLY, CDR2 FYNNEI. The CDR3 nucleotides are TGTGCCAGCGTGCAGGAGATCTACGAGCAGTACTTC. Translated, it gives CASVQEIYEQYF.

CDR3 in DNA: TGTGCCAGCACCGTGGGGGGCTTCACTGAAGCTTTCTTT. Amino acid sequence: CASTVGGFTEAFF. The V and J genes are TRBV6-1 and TRBJ1-1; D might be TRBD1 (6 bases). Germline V gives CDR1 MNHNS, CDR2 SASEGT. The CDR3 length is 13 residues. The germline V and J ends were trimmed by 7 bases and 4 bases, with 13 bases remaining between them.

The rearrangement links TRBV19 to TRBJ2-4; TRBD2 matches 7 bases. With 7 bases clipped from V and 3 bases from J, the junction kept 15 bases outside the gene matches. The CDR3 is made up of 17 amino acids. CDR1 is LNHDA, CDR2 SQIVND, per germline (reference sequence). The CDR3, as DNA: TGTGCCAGTACCCCACGCGGGAGCACCTTGATCAAAAACATTCAGTACTTC. Protein sequence: CASTPRGSTLIKNIQYF.

The chain combines TRBV30 with TRBJ1-1; D is uncertain. This CDR3 comprises 14 residues. CDR1 GTSNPN and CDR2 SVGIG come from the germline V gene (reference sequence). V lost 1 base and J lost 2, with 11 bases in between. The CDR3 protein is CAWSAGPSNTEAFF. The CDR3, as DNA: TGTGCCTGGAGTGCCGGGCCCAGCAACACTGAAGCTTTCTTT. Using reference TRBV30 and TRBJ1-1 for the parts outside the CDR3, the full variable domain is SQTIHQWPATLVQPVGSPLSLECTVEGTSNPNLYWYRQAAGRGLQLLFYSVGIGQISSEVPQNLSASRPQDRQFILSSKKLLLSDSGFYLCAWSAGPSNTEAFFGQGTRLTVV.

This sequence joins TRBV19 and TRBJ1-1; the D is unclear. V lost 11 bases to trimming and J lost 1 base, with 20 bases between them. The CDR3 consists of 15 residues. The germline CDR1 and CDR2 sequences are LNHDA and SQIVND (reference sequence). The CDR3 DNA reads as TGTGCCTCCGCTTCCTCCGGCTGGCCGAACACTGAAGCTTTCTTT. Translation gives CASASSGWPNTEAFF.

V and J are TRBV21-1 and TRBJ1-1. TRBV21-1 is given as a pseudogene. The CDR3 contains 11 residues. The CDR3 loop reads CASNIGGQAFF. CDR3 nucleotides: TGTGCCAGCAACATCGGTGGCCAAGCTTTCTTT.

The chain carries TRBV7-3 and TRBJ1-3; D is unclear. Germline V gene lookup returns CDR1 SGHTA and CDR2 FQGTGA. The germline V and J ends were trimmed by 1 base and 4 bases, with 14 bases remaining between them. The CDR3 is 16 amino acids. The CDR3 DNA reads as TGTGCCAGCAGCTTAAATCCTGGTCGCTCAGGAAACACCATATATTTT. As protein: CASSLNPGRSGNTIYF.

The J gene is TRBJ2-2, the V gene TRBV2; D call uncertain. Germline-derived CDR1 and CDR2 are SNHLY and FYNNEI. The V end lost 5 bases, the J end lost 6 bases, and 7 bases lay between the germline ends. There are 12 residues in the CDR3. The CDR3 loop reads CASSLLPGELFF. The CDR3 DNA reads TGTGCCAGCAGTCTCCTTCCCGGGGAGCTGTTTTTT.

The table lists this clone with a few counts. J is TRBJ1-6 and V is TRBV7-3; D gene unclear. Germline lookup yields CDR1 SGHTA and CDR2 FQGTGA. This CDR3 spans 13 amino acids. V lost 5 bases and J lost 7, with 9 bases in between. CDR3 nucleotide sequence: TGTGCCAGCAGCCGCGTACTCAATTCACCCCTCCACTTT. Encoded protein: CASSRVLNSPLHF.

The chain uses TRBV6-5 and TRBJ2-7; no firm D call. V lost 2 bases and J 3 bases, leaving 8 bases between the germline ends. Germline V gives CDR1 MNHEY, CDR2 SVGAGI. This CDR3 region has 13 residues. The DNA of the CDR3 is TGTGCCAGCAGTTACGTGGCAGACTACGAGCAGTACTTC. Its translation: CASSYVADYEQYF.